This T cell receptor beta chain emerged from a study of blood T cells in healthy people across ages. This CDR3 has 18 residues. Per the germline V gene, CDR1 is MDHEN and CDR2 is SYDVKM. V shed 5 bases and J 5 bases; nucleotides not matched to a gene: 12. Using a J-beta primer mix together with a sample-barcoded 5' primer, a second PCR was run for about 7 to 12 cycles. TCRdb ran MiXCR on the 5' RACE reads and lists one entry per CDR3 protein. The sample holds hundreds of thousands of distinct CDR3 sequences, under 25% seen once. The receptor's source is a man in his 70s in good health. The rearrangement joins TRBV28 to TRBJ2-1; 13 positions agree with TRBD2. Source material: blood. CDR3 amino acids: CASSRRRTSGSPNNEQFF. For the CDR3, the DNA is TGTGCCAGCAGTCGAAGACGGACTAGCGGGAGCCCGAACAATGAGCAGTTCTTC.